Following are 6 T cell receptor beta chains from one sample sequenced in a study of cytomegalovirus exposure and HLA in healthy donors. PCR amplification relied on 60 Vbeta primers (plus 13 Jbeta primers). Assay used: immunoSEQ multiplex PCR; TCRdb lists only in-frame clones, some missing. The sample consists of around 250,000 clones, 70% to 90% of them appearing once. Sequencing was carried out using PBMCs. Every receptor here comes from a woman aged 60-75 years in good health and CMV-seropositive.

This clone was counted a single time. The rearrangement uses TRBV10-2 and TRBJ1-1; 12 bases agree with TRBD1. CDR1 and CDR2 from the germline V gene are WSHSY and SAAADI. The CDR3 extends over 19 amino acids. V gave up 6 bases and J gave up 1 base; unmatched junction bases: 15. The CDR3 protein is CASRPSGGTGGSRNTEAFF. Written as DNA, the CDR3 is TGCGCCAGCAGGCCCAGTGGGGGGACAGGGGGCTCGAGGAACACTGAAGCTTTCTTT.

This clone occurred once. The chain couples TRBV11-2 to TRBJ1-1, with a weak D call TRBD1 (6 bases). There are 14 residues in the CDR3. The germline V and J ends were trimmed by 6 bases and 5 bases, with 16 bases remaining between them. Looked up from germline, CDR1 is SGHAT and CDR2 is FQNNGV. The CDR3 nucleotides read TGTGCCAGCAGGTTCGCCCAGGGGATAACTGAAGCTTTCTTT. Residues: CASRFAQGITEAFF.

The genes are TRBV5-1 and TRBJ2-6, with 7 positions matching TRBD1. This CDR3 is 18 amino acids long. The trim removed 4 bases at V and 1 base at J, leaving 11 bases unmatched. Germline assignment: CDR1 SGHRS and CDR2 YFSETQ. CDR3 nucleotides: TGCGCCAGCAGCAGGACCGGGACAGATAATTCTGGGGCCAACGTCCTGACTTTC. Amino acid sequence: CASSRTGTDNSGANVLTF.

The rearrangement links TRBV5-1 to TRBJ2-2; 7 nucleotides agree with TRBD1. Germline-derived CDR1 and CDR2 are SGHRS and YFSETQ. Losses at the gene ends were 0 bases for V and 4 bases for J; bases not matched to a gene: 3. This CDR3 is built from 15 residues. CDR3 loop: CASSLGPGGTGELFF. CDR3 coding DNA: TGCGCCAGCAGCTTGGGGCCAGGGGGCACCGGGGAGCTGTTTTTT.

The chain combines TRBV2 with TRBJ2-7, with D tentatively TRBD2 (6 bases). Germline V lookup: CDR1 SNHLY, CDR2 FYNNEI. V was clipped by 7 bases and J by 0 bases, with 10 bases between them. CDR3 size: 13 residues. The DNA of the CDR3 is TGTGCCAGCACTGAGCGGGCCTCCTACGAGCAGTACTTC. It translates to CASTERASYEQYF.

The chain is built from TRBV7-9 and TRBJ1-3; D is unresolved. The V and J ends lost 2 bases and 0 bases respectively, with 11 bases between them. The CDR3 runs to 16 residues. Per the germline V gene, CDR1 is SEHNR and CDR2 is FQNEAQ (reference sequence). CDR3 in DNA: TGTGCCAGCAGCTTACGACTGTTGAGCTCTGGAAACACCATATATTTT. It yields the protein CASSLRLLSSGNTIYF.